This T cell receptor beta chain comes out of a study of blood T cell repertoires in COVID-19 (dated by TCRdb to the early 2020s). Broadly, across the study: Samples from collaborators originated in the United States, Italy and Spain and spanned both the acute and convalescent phases of COVID-19. The prospective study material was composed of cDNA or gDNA derived from T cells, B-cell-depleted T cells, or PBMCs. Subjects who had been exposed to COVID-19, were actively infected with it, or had recovered from it provided the deeply sampled blood TCRbeta repertoires that made up the dataset. The repertoires were made available in a free public database intended to serve as a resource for research on the immune response to SARS-CoV-2. The samples were drawn from the first 160 participants of the ongoing ImmuneRACE study and from 950 to 1,500 subjects provided by 6 global collaborators. A de-identified subject ID, COVID-19 status, age in years and sex were almost always included in the sample metadata. HLA class I and class II types, where available, came from metadata supplied by the sample provider rather than from assay-based typing. Here is what the overall study found, with its caveats: How much clinical and demographic metadata was included differed by source and by participant, and the metadata was provided uncurated.

Whole blood was collected in K2EDTA tubes by collaborating institutions according to the institutions' own protocols. For TCRbeta analysis, collaborator samples were shipped as frozen whole blood, as isolated PBMCs, or as DNA extracted from either sample type. The germline V gene (reference sequence) provides CDR1 LNHDA and CDR2 SQIVND. The CDR3 runs 14 residues from the cysteine to the phenylalanine. Kept here is only the CDR3 DNA, which spans 42 bases and is read in frame from base 1. V ends up 3 bases short and J 4 bases short, with an unmatched junction base count of 2. Regarding this clone: The antigen it binds to is not known. No much larger clone exists at a distance of one base, and base qualities are not known.

TCRbeta CDR3 regions were amplified from genomic DNA using the immunoSEQ Assay, a bias-controlled multiplex PCR. As for the authors' bioinformatics: The number of nucleated cells in each sample was estimated by amplification of reference gene primers within the assay. Sequence reads were collapsed and filtered to measure the absolute abundance of every unique TCRbeta CDR3 rearrangement. For each sample, productive Simpson clonality was calculated as the square root of Simpson's diversity index over productive rearrangements. TCRdb re-hosts the immuneACCESS table, in-frame sequences only. Its copies lack some clones; in the studies checked, an unresolved V gene accounts for under half of them, and the cause for the rest is not known. The V and J calls and the clone size are those of that table, but D and trimming were determined from the DNA. This sample comprises 45,000 to 55,000 clones, roughly 86% of them detected only once. The ten largest clones take up about 22% of the sample.

The TCR was taken from an elderly woman with acute or convalescent COVID-19. The specimen sequenced was peripheral blood. The chain links TRBV19 with TRBJ1-3, with 8 bases matching TRBD1. The bases read TGTGCCAGTAGTATCGGGACAGGCGGAAACACCATATATTTT. It translates to CASSIGTGGNTIYF.